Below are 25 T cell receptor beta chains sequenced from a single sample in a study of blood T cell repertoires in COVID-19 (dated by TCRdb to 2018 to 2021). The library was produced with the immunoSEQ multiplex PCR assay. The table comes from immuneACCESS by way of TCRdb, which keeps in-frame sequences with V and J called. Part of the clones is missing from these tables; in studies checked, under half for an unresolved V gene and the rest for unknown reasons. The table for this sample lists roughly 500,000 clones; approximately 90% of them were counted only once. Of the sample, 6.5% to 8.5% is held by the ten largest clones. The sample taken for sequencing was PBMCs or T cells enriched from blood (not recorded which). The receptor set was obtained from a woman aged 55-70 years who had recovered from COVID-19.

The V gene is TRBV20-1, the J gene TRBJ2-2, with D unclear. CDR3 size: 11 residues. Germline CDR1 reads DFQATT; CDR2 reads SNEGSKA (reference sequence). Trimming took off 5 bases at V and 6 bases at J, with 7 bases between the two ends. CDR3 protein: CSASSSGELFF. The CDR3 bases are TGCAGTGCTTCAAGCTCCGGGGAGCTGTTTTTT.

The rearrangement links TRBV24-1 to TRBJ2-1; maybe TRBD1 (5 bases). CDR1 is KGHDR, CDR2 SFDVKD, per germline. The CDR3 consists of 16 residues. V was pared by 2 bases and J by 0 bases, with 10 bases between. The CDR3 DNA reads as TGTGCCACCAGTGATTCCAGGGTGAGCTCCTACAATGAGCAGTTCTTC. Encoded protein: CATSDSRVSSYNEQFF.

The CDR3 DNA follows: TGTGCCAGCAGCCCCAGGGAGGTGAACACTGAAGCTTTCTTT. Residues: CASSPREVNTEAFF. The chain links TRBV6-5 to TRBJ1-1; maybe TRBD1 (5 bases). The CDR3 contains 14 residues. From germline, CDR1 is MNHEY and CDR2 SVGAGI. Trimming removed 6 bases at V and 0 bases at J, with 11 bases between.

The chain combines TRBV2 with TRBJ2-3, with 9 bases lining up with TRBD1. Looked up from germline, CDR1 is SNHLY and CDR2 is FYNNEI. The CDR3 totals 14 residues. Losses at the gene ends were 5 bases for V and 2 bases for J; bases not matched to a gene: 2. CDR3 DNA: TGTGCCAGCAGTCTACAGGGGGCCACAGATACGCAGTATTTT. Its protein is CASSLQGATDTQYF.

In DNA, the CDR3 is TGTGCCAGCACCCTAGAAAGTTATGGCTACACCTTC. Translated: CASTLESYGYTF. J is TRBJ1-2 and V is TRBV6-6; D ambiguous. The V end was cut by 7 bases, the J end by 5 bases, with 11 bases between. The CDR3 extends over 12 amino acids. Germline CDR1 is MNHNY and CDR2 is SVGAGI (reference sequence).

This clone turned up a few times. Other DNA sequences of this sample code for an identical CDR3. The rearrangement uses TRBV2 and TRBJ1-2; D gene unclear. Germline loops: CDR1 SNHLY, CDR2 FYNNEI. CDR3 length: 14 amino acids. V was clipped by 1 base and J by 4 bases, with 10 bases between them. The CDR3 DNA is TGTGCCAGCAGTGAAGGGGGTGGAGGCTATGGCTACACCTTC. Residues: CASSEGGGGYGYTF.

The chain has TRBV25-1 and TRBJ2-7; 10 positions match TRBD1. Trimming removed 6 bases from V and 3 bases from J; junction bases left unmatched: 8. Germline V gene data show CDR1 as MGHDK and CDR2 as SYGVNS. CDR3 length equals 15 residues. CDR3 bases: TGTGCCAGCAGGGGGTGGGGGACAGGGGACTACGAGCAGTACTTC. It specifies CASRGWGTGDYEQYF.

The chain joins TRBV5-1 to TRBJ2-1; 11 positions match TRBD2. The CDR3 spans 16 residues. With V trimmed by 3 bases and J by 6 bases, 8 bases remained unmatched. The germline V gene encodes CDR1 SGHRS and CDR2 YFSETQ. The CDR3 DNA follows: TGCGCCAGCAGCTCCCTTAGCGGGGGGGCCGGCAATGAGCAGTTCTTC. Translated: CASSSLSGGAGNEQFF.

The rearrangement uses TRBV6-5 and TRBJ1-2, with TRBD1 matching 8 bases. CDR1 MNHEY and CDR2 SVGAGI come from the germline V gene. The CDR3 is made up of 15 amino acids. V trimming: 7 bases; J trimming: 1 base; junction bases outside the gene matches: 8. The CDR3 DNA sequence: TGTGCCAGCACGCAGGGGGCGGACTTTAACTATGGCTACACCTTC. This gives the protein CASTQGADFNYGYTF.

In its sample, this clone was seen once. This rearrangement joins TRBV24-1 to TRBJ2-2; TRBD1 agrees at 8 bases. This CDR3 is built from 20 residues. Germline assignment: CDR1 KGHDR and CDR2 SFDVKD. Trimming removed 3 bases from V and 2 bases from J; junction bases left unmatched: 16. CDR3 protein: CATSDRGRTGQGFNTGELFF. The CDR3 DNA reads TGTGCCACCAGTGATCGAGGCCGTACTGGACAGGGATTTAACACCGGGGAGCTGTTTTTT.

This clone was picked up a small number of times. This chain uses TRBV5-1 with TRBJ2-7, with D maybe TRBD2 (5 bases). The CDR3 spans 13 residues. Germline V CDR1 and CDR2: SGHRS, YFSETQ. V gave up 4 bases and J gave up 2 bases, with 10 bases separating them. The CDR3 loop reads CASSSGSTYEQYF. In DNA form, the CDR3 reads TGCGCCAGCAGCAGTGGGAGCACCTACGAGCAGTACTTC.

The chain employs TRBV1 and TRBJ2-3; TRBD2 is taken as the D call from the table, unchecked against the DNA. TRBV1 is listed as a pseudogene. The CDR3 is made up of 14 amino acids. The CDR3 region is CTSSLGLAPDTQYF. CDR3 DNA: TGCACCAGCAGCCTTGGACTAGCGCCAGATACGCAGTATTTT.

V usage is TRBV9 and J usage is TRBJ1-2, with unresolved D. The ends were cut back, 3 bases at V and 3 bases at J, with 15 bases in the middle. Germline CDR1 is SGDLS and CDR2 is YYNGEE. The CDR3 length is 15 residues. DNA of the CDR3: TGTGCCAGCAGCGGCGAGGGCAGACCCGACTATGGCTACACCTTC. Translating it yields CASSGEGRPDYGYTF.

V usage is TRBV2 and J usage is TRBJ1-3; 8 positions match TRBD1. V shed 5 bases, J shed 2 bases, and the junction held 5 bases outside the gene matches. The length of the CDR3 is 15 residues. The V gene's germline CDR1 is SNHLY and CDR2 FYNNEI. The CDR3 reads CASSQDRVTGNTIYF. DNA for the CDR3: TGTGCCAGCAGTCAGGACAGGGTTACTGGAAACACCATATATTTT.

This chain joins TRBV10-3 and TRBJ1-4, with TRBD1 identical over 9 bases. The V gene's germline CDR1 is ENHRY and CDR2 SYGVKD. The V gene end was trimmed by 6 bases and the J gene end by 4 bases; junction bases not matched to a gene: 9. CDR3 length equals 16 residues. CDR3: CAISPDGQGINEKLFF. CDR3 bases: TGTGCCATCAGCCCTGACGGACAGGGGATTAATGAAAAACTGTTTTTT.

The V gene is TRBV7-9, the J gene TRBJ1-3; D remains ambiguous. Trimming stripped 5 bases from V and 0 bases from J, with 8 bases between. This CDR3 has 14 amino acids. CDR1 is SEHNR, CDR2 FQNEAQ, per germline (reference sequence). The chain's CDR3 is CASSPRNSGNTIYF. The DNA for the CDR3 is TGTGCCAGCAGCCCCAGAAACTCTGGAAACACCATATATTTT.

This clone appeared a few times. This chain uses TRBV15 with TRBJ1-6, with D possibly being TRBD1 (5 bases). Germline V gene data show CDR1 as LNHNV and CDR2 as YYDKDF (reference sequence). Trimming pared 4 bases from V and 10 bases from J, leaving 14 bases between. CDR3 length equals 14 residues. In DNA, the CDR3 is TGTGCCACCAGCAACCGACAGTTCGGCTCACCCCTCCACTTT. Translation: CATSNRQFGSPLHF.

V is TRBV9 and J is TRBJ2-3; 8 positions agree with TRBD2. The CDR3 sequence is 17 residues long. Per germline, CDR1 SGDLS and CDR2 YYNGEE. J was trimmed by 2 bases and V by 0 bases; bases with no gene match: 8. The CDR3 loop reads CASSVVPGRGVTDTQYF. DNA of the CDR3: TGTGCCAGCAGCGTAGTTCCTGGGCGGGGGGTCACAGATACGCAGTATTTT.

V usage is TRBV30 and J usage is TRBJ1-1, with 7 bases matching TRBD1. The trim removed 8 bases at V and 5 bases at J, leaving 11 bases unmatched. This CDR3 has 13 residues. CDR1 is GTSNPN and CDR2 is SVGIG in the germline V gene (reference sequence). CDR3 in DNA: TGTGCCCGCTCCGGGACAGAGGGAACTGAAGCTTTCTTT. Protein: CARSGTEGTEAFF.

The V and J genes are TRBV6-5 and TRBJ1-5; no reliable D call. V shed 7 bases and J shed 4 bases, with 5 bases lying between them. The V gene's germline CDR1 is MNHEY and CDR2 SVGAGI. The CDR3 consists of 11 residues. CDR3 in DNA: TGTGCCAGCAAGGAGAATCAGCCCCAGCATTTT. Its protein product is CASKENQPQHF.

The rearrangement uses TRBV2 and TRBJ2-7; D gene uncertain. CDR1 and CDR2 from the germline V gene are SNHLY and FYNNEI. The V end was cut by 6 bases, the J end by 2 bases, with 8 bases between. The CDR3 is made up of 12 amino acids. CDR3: CASRATAYEQYF. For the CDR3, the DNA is TGTGCCAGCAGGGCCACCGCCTACGAGCAGTACTTC.

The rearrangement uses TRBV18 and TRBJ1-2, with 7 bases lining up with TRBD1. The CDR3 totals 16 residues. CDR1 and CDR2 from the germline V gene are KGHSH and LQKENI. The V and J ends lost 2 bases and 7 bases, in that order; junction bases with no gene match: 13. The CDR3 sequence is CASSPNAETGSSGYTF. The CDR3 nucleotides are TGTGCCAGCTCACCAAATGCCGAGACAGGGAGCTCTGGCTACACCTTC.

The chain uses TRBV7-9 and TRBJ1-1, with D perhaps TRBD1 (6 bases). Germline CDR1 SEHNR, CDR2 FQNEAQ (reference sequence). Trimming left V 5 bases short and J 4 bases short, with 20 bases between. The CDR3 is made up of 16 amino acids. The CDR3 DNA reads TGTGCCAGCAGCCCAGAGGGGGGGGCGCCGGGCACTGAAGCTTTCTTT. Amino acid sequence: CASSPEGGAPGTEAFF.

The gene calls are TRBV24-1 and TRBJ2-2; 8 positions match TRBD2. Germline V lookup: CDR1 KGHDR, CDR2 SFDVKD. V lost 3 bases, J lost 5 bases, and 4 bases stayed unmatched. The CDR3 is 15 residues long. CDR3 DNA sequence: TGTGCCACCAGTGATCCGGGGGGGCGGACCGGGGAGCTGTTTTTT. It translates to CATSDPGGRTGELFF.

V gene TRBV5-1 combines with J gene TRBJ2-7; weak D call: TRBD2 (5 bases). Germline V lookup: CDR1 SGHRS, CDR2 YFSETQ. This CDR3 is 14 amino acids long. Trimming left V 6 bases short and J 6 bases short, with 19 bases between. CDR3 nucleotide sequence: TGCGCCAGCATCCCGAGAGGGAAGCGGAGCGAGCAGTACGTC. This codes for CASIPRGKRSEQYV.